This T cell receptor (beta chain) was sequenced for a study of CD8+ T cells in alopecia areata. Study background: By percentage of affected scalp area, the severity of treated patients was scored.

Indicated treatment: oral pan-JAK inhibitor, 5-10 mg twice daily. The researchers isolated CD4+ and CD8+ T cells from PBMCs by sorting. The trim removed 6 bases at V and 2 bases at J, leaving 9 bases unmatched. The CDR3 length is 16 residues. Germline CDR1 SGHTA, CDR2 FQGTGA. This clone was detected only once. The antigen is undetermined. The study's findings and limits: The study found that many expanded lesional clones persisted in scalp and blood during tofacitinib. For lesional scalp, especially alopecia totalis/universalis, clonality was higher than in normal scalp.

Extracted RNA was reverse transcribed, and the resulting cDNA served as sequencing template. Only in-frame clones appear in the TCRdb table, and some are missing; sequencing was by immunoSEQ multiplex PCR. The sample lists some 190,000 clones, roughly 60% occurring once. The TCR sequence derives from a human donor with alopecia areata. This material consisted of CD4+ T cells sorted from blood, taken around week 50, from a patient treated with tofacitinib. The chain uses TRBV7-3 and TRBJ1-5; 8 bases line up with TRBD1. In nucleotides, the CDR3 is TGTGCCAGCAGACCCCCGACAGGGGTTGGCAATCAGCCCCAGCATTTT. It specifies CASRPPTGVGNQPQHF.